This T cell receptor (beta chain) was sequenced in a study of regulatory T cells in long-lasting Graves disease. Whole-study results and caveats: TRBV28, TRBJ1-2 and TRBJ2-5 were favored in persistent disease. TCR diversity in persistent Graves' patients was below that of newly diagnosed ones.

The authors built TCR beta libraries using iRepertoire HTBI primers and Arm-PCR of CDR3 regions. TCRdb redid the calling of the multiplex PCR reads with MiXCR, one entry per CDR3 protein. The top ten clones hold over 11% of a sample with a few hundred thousand distinct CDR3 sequences, 20% to 25% of them seen once. Time point defined: newly diagnosed GD, antithyroid drugs for less than 3 months. RNA isolated from PBMCs was used to make the TCR library. Graves' disease diagnosis was established per American Thyroid Association guidelines. This CDR3 spans 15 amino acids. CDR1 is LNHDA and CDR2 is SQIVND in the germline V gene (reference sequence). Trimming removed 5 bases at V and 7 bases at J, with 17 bases between. In its sample, this clonotype was seen a few times. Its antigen is unknown.

Sequencing used peripheral blood mononuclear cells (PBMCs), obtained at new diagnosis, from a patient treated with antithyroid drugs. The source is a female donor with Graves disease. The chain is built from TRBV19 and TRBJ2-2; possibly TRBD1 or TRBD2 for D (5 bases each). The CDR3 DNA reads TGTGCCAGTAGTGACGGGACGAGCGTGGGCGGGGAGCTGTTTTTT. It translates to CASSDGTSVGGELFF.